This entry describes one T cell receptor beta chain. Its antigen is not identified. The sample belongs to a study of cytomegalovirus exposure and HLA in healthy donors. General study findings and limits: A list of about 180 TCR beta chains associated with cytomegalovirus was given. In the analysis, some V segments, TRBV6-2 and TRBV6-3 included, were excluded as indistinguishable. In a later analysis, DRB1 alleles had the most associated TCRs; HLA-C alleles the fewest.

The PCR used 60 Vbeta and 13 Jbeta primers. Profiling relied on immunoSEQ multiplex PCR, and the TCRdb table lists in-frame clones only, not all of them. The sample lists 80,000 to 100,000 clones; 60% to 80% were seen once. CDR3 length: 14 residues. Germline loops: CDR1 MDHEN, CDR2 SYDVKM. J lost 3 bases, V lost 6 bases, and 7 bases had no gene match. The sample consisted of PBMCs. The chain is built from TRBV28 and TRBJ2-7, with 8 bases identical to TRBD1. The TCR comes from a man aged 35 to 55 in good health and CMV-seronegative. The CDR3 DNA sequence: TGTGCCAGCAGGGTGGGGGACAGGCTCTACGAGCAGTACTTC. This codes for CASRVGDRLYEQYF.